The TCR beta chain described here comes from a study of blood T cell repertoires in COVID-19. Study as a whole: Samples came from the United States, Italy and Spain, spanning acute and convalescent COVID-19. The cDNA or gDNA used as material had been derived from T cells, B-cell-depleted T cells, or PBMCs.

V was pared by 3 bases and J by 2 bases, with 18 bases of the junction left unmatched. The CDR3 covers 19 residues. Germline CDR1 is ENHRY and CDR2 is SYGVKD. The authors' processing: For nucleated cells, counts were estimated from reference gene primer amplification. Libraries were prepared by immunoSEQ multiplex PCR; TCRdb keeps only in-frame clonotypes and omits some of them. V, J and clone size are taken as reported in that table, and D and trimming were inferred from the DNA itself. This sample has under 150,000 clones; roughly 90% occur once, and the top ten carry 6% to 8.5%. This sequence joins TRBV10-3 and TRBJ2-7; TRBD2 matches 8 bases. The TCR originated in a man aged 50-59 years with acute or convalescent COVID-19. Input material: peripheral blood. CDR3 coding DNA: TGTGCCATCAGTGAATCCCCGGGTTGGAGGACTAGCTCCACCTACGAGCAGTACTTC. Protein product: CAISESPGWRTSSTYEQYF.